A selection of T cell receptor beta chains follows, all from one sample in a study of shared clonotypes between healthy human individuals. Libraries were prepared by immunoSEQ multiplex PCR; TCRdb keeps only in-frame clonotypes and omits some of them. The repertoire holds some 1,100,000 clones, with about four fifths as singletons. The sequencing input was memory CD4+ T cells from PBMCs. The source is a man between 18 and 35 years old in good health. Some clones in this sample may be carry-over from other donors' samples. The CDR3 runs from the conserved cysteine through the conserved F or W. Each record gives: J gene, D gene, V gene, CDR3 length, clone size, CDR3 protein, CDR3 DNA. The D gene is left open where the match is weak. Size is stated for part of the rows, as once, few or many counts, or as a class when the clone is expanded.

TRBJ2-1,TRBD1,TRBV5-6,14,.,CASSSTGTYNEQFF,TGTGCCAGCAGCTCGACAGGGACCTACAATGAGCAGTTCTTC
TRBJ2-1,.,TRBV29-1,13,.,CSVEATVYNEQFF,TGCAGCGTTGAAGCCACGGTGTACAATGAGCAGTTCTTC
TRBJ2-2,TRBD2,TRBV30,15,.,CAWLGLAGVGGELFF,TGTGCCTGGCTCGGACTAGCGGGAGTTGGCGGGGAGCTGTTTTTT
TRBJ2-3,.,TRBV19,13,.,CASSIQITDTQYF,TGTGCCAGTAGTATACAGATCACAGATACGCAGTATTTT
TRBJ2-7,.,TRBV28,12,few,CASSPQAGEQYF,TGTGCCAGCAGTCCTCAGGCGGGCGAGCAGTACTTC
TRBJ1-2,.,TRBV2,14,few,CASSDWGEASGYTF,TGTGCCAGCAGTGATTGGGGGGAAGCGTCTGGCTACACCTTC
TRBJ2-5,TRBD2,TRBV7-8,14,.,CASNEQRELETQYF,TGTGCCAGCAACGAGCAGCGGGAGCTGGAGACCCAGTACTTC
TRBJ2-1,.,TRBV6-6,14,many,CASHKGGRNNEQFF,TGTGCCAGCCATAAGGGGGGCAGGAACAATGAGCAGTTCTTC
TRBJ2-5,.,TRBV9,13,once,CASSLGTVETQYF,TGTGCCAGCAGCCTAGGGACGGTAGAGACCCAGTACTTC
TRBJ1-1,.,TRBV15,14,.,CATSPPELNTEAFF,TGTGCCACCAGCCCCCCTGAGCTGAACACTGAAGCTTTCTTT
TRBJ2-7,.,TRBV4-3,14,.,CASSPHRRVYEQYF,TGCGCCAGCAGCCCCCATCGCAGGGTCTACGAGCAGTACTTC
TRBJ2-1,TRBD2,TRBV7-9,16,many,CASSSLAGASAVEQFF,TGTGCCAGCAGCTCTCTAGCGGGAGCCTCGGCAGTGGAGCAGTTCTTC
TRBJ2-7,TRBD2,TRBV4-1,19,few,CASSAIGSGTSGRPYEQYF,TGCGCCAGCAGCGCCATAGGATCCGGGACTAGCGGGCGGCCCTACGAGCAGTACTTC
TRBJ2-7,.,TRBV2,15,.,CASSEVGGASYEQYF,TGTGCCAGCAGTGAAGTGGGGGGGGCGAGCTACGAGCAGTACTTC
TRBJ2-1,TRBD2,TRBV5-1,15,once,CASSLTSGVLDEQFF,TGCGCCAGCAGCTTGACTAGCGGGGTCTTGGATGAGCAGTTCTTC
TRBJ2-3,.,TRBV5-5,17,.,CASSLGYRDFATDTQYF,TGTGCCAGCAGCTTGGGTTACCGGGACTTTGCAACAGATACGCAGTATTTT
TRBJ2-7,.,TRBV29-1,13,few,CSVASAKSYEQYF,TGCAGCGTTGCTAGCGCCAAATCCTACGAGCAGTACTTC
TRBJ2-7,TRBD2,TRBV27,16,few,CASSFPRTSGAYEQYF,TGTGCCAGCAGTTTCCCAAGGACTAGCGGGGCCTACGAGCAGTACTTC
TRBJ2-3,.,TRBV5-1,14,.,CASRRIGDTDTQYF,TGCGCCAGCAGGCGGATTGGGGATACAGATACGCAGTATTTT
TRBJ2-7,.,TRBV6-4,11,.,CASSYRVEQYF,TGTGCCAGCAGTTACAGGGTTGAGCAGTACTTC
TRBJ2-7,.,TRBV18,12,.,CASSEGGTEQYF,TGTGCCAGCTCAGAGGGCGGGACCGAGCAGTACTTC
TRBJ1-2,TRBD1,TRBV4-3,15,few,CASSQGEQGASGYTF,TGCGCCAGCAGCCAAGGAGAACAGGGGGCTTCTGGCTACACCTTC
TRBJ2-2,.,TRBV19,14,few,CASRDAPNTGELFF,TGTGCCAGTAGGGACGCTCCGAACACCGGGGAGCTGTTTTTT
TRBJ1-5,.,TRBV5-6,13,many,CASSLYGRQPQHF,TGTGCCAGCAGCTTGTATGGCAGACAGCCCCAGCATTTT
TRBJ2-7,.,TRBV4-2,14,.,CASSQTAVENEQYF,TGTGCCAGCAGCCAAACGGCGGTCGAGAACGAGCAGTACTTC
TRBJ2-7,TRBD2,TRBV7-6,14,few,CASSPRTREYEQYF,TGTGCCAGCAGCCCTAGGACTAGGGAGTACGAGCAGTACTTC
TRBJ1-1,.,TRBV30,10,.,CAWKDTEAFF,TGTGCCTGGAAGGACACTGAAGCTTTCTTT
TRBJ2-7,.,TRBV2,14,once,CASSGPSGVGEQYF,TGTGCCAGCAGCGGACCGTCGGGGGTGGGTGAGCAGTACTTC
TRBJ1-2,TRBD1,TRBV7-2,15,.,CASSLVGTDPYGYTF,TGTGCCAGCAGCTTAGTTGGGACAGATCCCTATGGCTACACCTTC
TRBJ2-7,.,TRBV7-2,14,once,CASSLASGPYEQYF,TGTGCCAGCAGCTTAGCTAGCGGACCCTACGAGCAGTACTTC
TRBJ1-5,.,TRBV5-4,12,.,CASSLDSQPQHF,TGTGCCAGCAGCTTGGATTCCCAGCCCCAGCATTTT
TRBJ1-2,.,TRBV19,11,.,CASSISSSYTF,TGTGCCAGTAGTATTTCGTCCAGCTACACCTTC
TRBJ2-5,.,TRBV11-3,13,.,CASSLVGGQTQYF,TGTGCCAGCAGCTTAGTCGGGGGGCAGACCCAGTACTTC
TRBJ2-2,.,TRBV29-1,14,.,CSVAPPTNTGELFF,TGCAGCGTTGCTCCCCCTACGAACACCGGGGAGCTGTTTTTT
TRBJ2-5,TRBD1,TRBV30,13,.,CAWSRDSKETQYF,TGTGCCTGGAGTCGGGACAGTAAAGAGACCCAGTACTTC
TRBJ1-1,.,TRBV5-1,15,.,CASSLDPGSNTEAFF,TGCGCCAGCAGCTTGGATCCGGGGTCGAACACTGAAGCTTTCTTT
TRBJ2-1,.,TRBV11-2,15,.,CASSSTRDAINEQFF,TGTGCCAGCAGCTCAACCAGGGACGCGATCAATGAGCAGTTCTTC
TRBJ1-3,.,TRBV10-3,15,.,CAISPPGTGGNTIYF,TGTGCCATCAGCCCCCCGGGAACGGGTGGAAACACCATATATTTT
TRBJ2-6,.,TRBV15,15,.,CATFQRDSGANVLTF,TGTGCCACCTTTCAACGGGACTCTGGGGCCAACGTCCTGACTTTC
TRBJ2-5,TRBD1,TRBV7-8,14,.,CASSSGQGRETQYF,TGTGCCAGCAGCTCGGGACAGGGTCGGGAGACCCAGTACTTC
TRBJ2-7,TRBD1,TRBV2,16,.,CASSELGTGGGMGQYF,TGTGCCAGCAGTGAACTTGGGACAGGGGGCGGCATGGGGCAGTACTTC
TRBJ2-3,TRBD2,TRBV6-1,17,.,CASRGLAGLISTDTQYF,TGTGCCAGCCGTGGACTAGCGGGACTGATAAGCACAGATACGCAGTATTTT
TRBJ1-1,.,TRBV30,12,.,CAYRVGQPEAFF,TGTGCCTATCGAGTGGGGCAGCCTGAAGCTTTCTTT
TRBJ2-2,TRBD1,TRBV18,17,.,CASSPPGQGAWTGELFF,TGTGCCAGCTCACCACCCGGACAGGGGGCTTGGACCGGGGAGCTGTTTTTT
TRBJ2-4,TRBD1,TRBV5-8,18,once,CASSSWGTGGRAKNIQYF,TGTGCCAGCAGCTCCTGGGGGACAGGGGGCAGAGCCAAAAACATTCAGTACTTC
TRBJ2-4,TRBD1,TRBV5-6,15,once,CASSLLTGGVHIQYF,TGTGCCAGCAGCCTACTAACAGGGGGTGTACACATTCAGTACTTC
TRBJ1-1,TRBD1,TRBV28,13,.,CASRRQGASEAFF,TGTGCCAGCAGGCGACAGGGGGCTTCTGAAGCTTTCTTT
TRBJ2-3,.,TRBV19,16,.,CASSMVGSKSTDTQYF,TGTGCCAGTAGTATGGTAGGGTCGAAAAGCACAGATACGCAGTATTTT
TRBJ1-2,TRBD1,TRBV6-1,14,.,CASKGQTQFLGYTF,TGTGCCAGCAAGGGACAGACGCAGTTTTTGGGCTACACCTTC
TRBJ2-7,.,TRBV28,15,.,CASSPRGTAEYEQYF,TGTGCCAGCAGCCCCCGTGGCACCGCCGAGTACGAGCAGTACTTC
TRBJ1-5,TRBD1,TRBV15,15,many,CATSSQTGLGQPQHF,TGTGCCACCAGCAGCCAGACAGGGTTAGGTCAGCCCCAGCATTTT
TRBJ1-4,.,TRBV7-9,13,once,CASSRGGSEKLFF,TGTGCCAGCAGCCGCGGGGGCAGTGAAAAACTGTTTTTT
TRBJ2-3,TRBD1,TRBV5-1,17,.,CASSPNPGQVSTDTQYF,TGCGCCAGCAGCCCTAATCCGGGACAGGTTAGCACAGATACGCAGTATTTT
TRBJ2-5,.,TRBV5-1,14,.,CASSLEGNSETQYF,TGCGCCAGCAGCTTGGAGGGCAACTCCGAGACCCAGTACTTC
TRBJ2-3,.,TRBV27,17,.,CASSLLAGYTSTDTQYF,TGTGCCAGCAGTTTATTGGCGGGCTACACTAGCACAGATACGCAGTATTTT
TRBJ2-3,.,TRBV11-2,16,.,CASSRTGVPGADTQYF,TGTGCCAGCAGCCGAACCGGGGTCCCTGGCGCAGATACGCAGTATTTT
TRBJ2-7,.,TRBV18,15,.,CASSPPWGIVNEQYF,TGTGCCAGCTCACCACCGTGGGGGATAGTCAACGAGCAGTACTTC